This TCR beta chain comes out of a study of shared clonotypes between healthy human individuals. Researchers divided each subset's genomic DNA evenly across several immunoSEQ plates. In the original processing: Sequence data from immunoSEQ were junction-only and lacked quality scores; consequently, filtering differed. Sequencing was performed with immunoSEQ multiplex PCR; in TCRdb, only in-frame clones are kept and a portion is missing. Clonal size and the V and J genes are those of that table, whereas D and trimming came from the DNA. This sample has about half a million clones, with roughly three quarters found just once. The donor cohort consisted entirely of Caucasian adults residing in Nashville, Tennessee. This clone was observed a single time. The TCR sequence derives from a woman in her forties in good health. Some clones in this sample may be carry-over from other donors' samples. The material sequenced was PBMCs.

DNA of the CDR3: TGTGCCAGCAGAACCCGGGACTCCCGTTGGTATGAGCAGTTCTTC. Translated: CASRTRDSRWYEQFF. This chain uses TRBV7-8 with TRBJ2-1; TRBD2 might be the D (6 bases). Germline lookup yields CDR1 SGHVS and CDR2 FQNEAQ. The V gene lost 6 bases and the J gene lost 8 bases, with 20 bases spanning the gap. This CDR3 is 15 amino acids long.